The clone carrying this TCR beta chain was counted only a few times. Antigen unknown. This record comes from a study of T-cell memory formation after mild COVID-19. TCRdb re-analysed the 5' RACE reads in MiXCR, keeping a single row per CDR3 protein. The data contain approximately 450,000 distinct CDR3 sequences, 18% of them seen just once; the ten biggest clones take up about 12%. V lost 5 bases, J lost 2 bases, and 10 bases stayed unmatched. This CDR3 spans 17 amino acids. CDR1 is SGHTA, CDR2 FQGNSA, per germline. Points from the study as a whole: Whereas later expanders leaned CD4+, clones contracting day 15 to 85 showed a balanced CD4/CD8 makeup. CD4+ contracting clones lay mainly in CM and EM, CD8+ ones in EMRA.

This receptor was identified in an adult woman who had mild COVID-19 (a few samples of this study predate the infection). Cell type and time point are not known. The sequenced sample consisted of PBMCs or a T cell subset sorted from them (not recorded which). The genes are TRBV7-2 and TRBJ2-3, with 10 bases that match TRBD1. DNA of the CDR3: TGTGCCAGCAGCCCCCGGGACAGGGGTAGAACCACAGATACGCAGTATTTT. Encoded protein: CASSPRDRGRTTDTQYF.